These 11 T cell receptor beta chains share one sample of origin, sequenced in a study of blood T cell repertoires in COVID-19. Clones were sequenced by immunoSEQ multiplex PCR, and TCRdb holds only the in-frame ones, with some missing. The table records about 400,000 clones, 70% to 90% of them present only once. Sequenced input: peripheral blood. The receptors come from a woman aged 55-70 years with COVID-19, enrolled during active disease.

This clone was counted only a few times. The chain links TRBV6-5 to TRBJ1-1; no definite D call. V was shortened by 0 bases and J by 1 base, with 6 bases between the two germline ends. In germline, CDR1 is MNHEY, CDR2 SVGAGI. The CDR3 has 14 residues. The CDR3 here is CASSYSPGNTEAFF. CDR3 DNA sequence: TGTGCCAGCAGTTACTCACCGGGGAACACTGAAGCTTTCTTT.

DNA of the CDR3: TGCGCCAGCAGCCCGGGACTAGCGGGCACCGGGGAGCTGTTTTTT. Translating gives CASSPGLAGTGELFF. The genes are TRBV5-1 and TRBJ2-2, with TRBD2 matching over 12 bases. This CDR3 comprises 15 residues. CDR1 and CDR2 (germline): SGHRS, YFSETQ. V shed 4 bases, J shed 4 bases, and the junction held 2 bases outside the gene matches.

This sequence joins TRBV30 and TRBJ1-2; D is undetermined. This CDR3 region has 14 residues. The V gene's germline CDR1 is GTSNPN and CDR2 SVGIG (reference sequence). The ends were cut back, 0 bases at V and 9 bases at J, with 17 bases in the middle. Here the CDR3 reads CAWSVPNPKYSYTF. Written as DNA, the CDR3 is TGTGCCTGGAGTGTACCTAATCCCAAATATAGCTACACCTTC. Supplemented by reference TRBV30 and TRBJ1-2, the full variable domain reads SQTIHQWPATLVQPVGSPLSLECTVEGTSNPNLYWYRQAAGRGLQLLFYSVGIGQISSEVPQNLSASRPQDRQFILSSKKLLLSDSGFYLCAWSVPNPKYSYTFGSGTRLTVV.

The CDR3 loop is CASSPRKGARGYTF. The DNA for the CDR3 is TGTGCCAGCAGCCCCCGCAAGGGGGCGAGAGGCTACACCTTC. The chain recombines TRBV5-6 with TRBJ1-2; 7 bases fit TRBD1. Trimming removed 4 bases from V and 8 bases from J; junction bases left unmatched: 11. Per the germline V gene, CDR1 is SGHDT and CDR2 is YYEEEE. This CDR3 comprises 14 residues.

The chain carries TRBV7-8 and TRBJ2-1; TRBD2 agrees at 11 bases. CDR3 length: 13 amino acids. Germline V gives CDR1 SGHVS, CDR2 FQNEAQ. J was trimmed by 10 bases and V by 2 bases; bases with no gene match: 1. CDR3 sequence (DNA): TGTGCCAGCAGCTTAAGACTAGCGGGGGAGCAGTTCTTC. Encoded protein: CASSLRLAGEQFF.

The CDR3 is CASSLGQAREKLFF. In DNA form, the CDR3 reads TGTGCCAGCAGTTTGGGACAGGCGCGTGAAAAACTGTTTTTT. The V call is TRBV27, the J call TRBJ1-4; 8 bases align to TRBD1. V lost 3 bases, J lost 7 bases, and 4 bases stayed unmatched. The CDR3 consists of 14 residues. Germline-derived CDR1 and CDR2 are MNHEY and SMNVEV (reference sequence). The full variable domain, with the rest looked up from reference TRBV27 and TRBJ1-4, is EAQVTQNPRYLITVTGKKLTVTCSQNMNHEYMSWYRQDPGLGLRQIYYSMNVEVTDKGDVPEGYKVSRKEKRNFPLILESPSPNQTSLYFCASSLGQAREKLFFGSGTQLSVL.

The chain employs TRBV18 and TRBJ2-5, with D tentatively TRBD1 (6 bases). V was pared by 1 base and J by 2 bases, with 14 bases between. The CDR3 consists of 16 residues. Germline CDR1 is KGHSH and CDR2 is LQKENI. The CDR3 loop is CASSPLGPGAQETQYF. CDR3 coding DNA: TGTGCCAGCTCACCACTCGGCCCAGGGGCTCAAGAGACCCAGTACTTC.

The chain employs TRBV6-2 or TRBV6-3 and TRBJ2-5; 13 bases map to TRBD2. Germline trimming cut 4 bases from V and 5 bases from J; bases unmatched to any gene: 4. CDR1 and CDR2 from the germline V gene are MNHEY and SVGEGT. The CDR3 is 15 amino acids. The CDR3 loop reads CASSSGLAGLETQYF. CDR3 in DNA: TGTGCCAGCAGTTCGGGACTAGCGGGGCTGGAGACCCAGTACTTC.

The J gene is TRBJ2-5, the V gene TRBV7-7, with 8 bases that match TRBD2. Per germline, CDR1 SSHAT and CDR2 FNYEAQ (reference sequence). J lost 2 bases, V lost 5 bases, and 13 bases had no gene match. This CDR3 is built from 17 residues. CDR3 sequence: CASSRSWAAGDQETQYF. For the CDR3, the DNA is TGTGCCAGCAGCCGATCTTGGGCAGCGGGGGATCAAGAGACCCAGTACTTC.

This sequence joins TRBV6-2 or TRBV6-3 and TRBJ2-4; D might be TRBD2 (6 bases). This CDR3 has 21 residues. Trimming took 0 bases from V and 0 from J, leaving 24 bases between them. CDR1 and CDR2 (germline): MNHEY, SVGEGT. Written as DNA, the CDR3 is TGTGCCAGCAGTTACTCTGGAGGGTATAACATTAGGCGGGGAGCCAAAAACATTCAGTACTTC. This sequence encodes CASSYSGGYNIRRGAKNIQYF.

This chain connects TRBV20-1 to TRBJ1-1, with D perhaps matching TRBD1 (5 bases). The germline V and J ends were trimmed by 6 bases and 11 bases, with 16 bases remaining between them. From germline, CDR1 is DFQATT and CDR2 SNEGSKA (reference sequence). The CDR3 totals 11 residues. The CDR3 bases are TGCAGTGCAAAGCAGGGAAGGTATGCTTTCTTT. This codes for CSAKQGRYAFF.